This T cell receptor beta chain came from a study of T cell responses to AZD1222 COVID-19 vaccine. This CDR3 is 15 amino acids long. Germline V CDR1 and CDR2: MDHEN, SYDVKM. J lost 2 bases, V lost 6 bases, and 6 bases had no gene match. Measured with immunoSEQ multiplex PCR; TCRdb has only the in-frame clones, and not every one. Of over 100,000 clones listed, roughly 91% are singletons. This chain connects TRBV28 to TRBJ2-7, with TRBD2 identical over 11 bases. The source of this sequence is an adult who received the AZD1222 COVID-19 vaccine. Here the sequenced sample was peripheral blood, taken 28 days after the second AZD1222 dose. DNA for the CDR3: TGTGCCAGCAGGCTAACTAGCGGGAGCCCCTACGAGCAGTACTTC. Its translation is CASRLTSGSPYEQYF.